The 21 T cell receptor beta chains listed next were all sequenced from one sample in a study of T cell responses to AZD1222 COVID-19 vaccine. Sequencing was performed with immunoSEQ multiplex PCR; in TCRdb, only in-frame clones are kept and a portion is missing. The table has approximately 130,000 clones, about 92% seen once. The sample consisted of peripheral blood, taken on day 0 of AZD1222 vaccination. These receptors were collected from an adult in good health.

The chain joins TRBV30 to TRBJ1-1; D unresolved. Per germline, CDR1 GTSNPN and CDR2 SVGIG (reference sequence). Trimming shortened V by 0 bases and J by 1 base, and 6 bases separated the two germline ends. This CDR3 spans 13 amino acids. The CDR3 DNA sequence: TGTGCCTGGAGTGTACGGACGAACACTGAAGCTTTCTTT. It specifies CAWSVRTNTEAFF.

This clone was recorded only once. The chain employs TRBV9 and TRBJ1-2; D is perhaps TRBD1 (5 bases). The CDR3 has 13 residues. CDR1 SGDLS and CDR2 YYNGEE come from the germline V gene. V lost 4 bases and J lost 5, with 12 bases in between. In nucleotides, the CDR3 is TGTGCCAGCAGCCTCTGGGGGGGGTATGGCTACACCTTC. Its translation: CASSLWGGYGYTF.

V usage is TRBV28 and J usage is TRBJ2-5; D unresolved. Trimming cost V 5 bases and J 7 bases, with 17 bases left between them. Germline CDR1 MDHEN, CDR2 SYDVKM. This CDR3 comprises 14 residues. Here the CDR3 reads CASSPPGVTGTQYF. CDR3 sequence (DNA): TGTGCCAGCAGTCCCCCAGGAGTTACTGGGACCCAGTACTTC.

This sequence joins TRBV4-1 and TRBJ2-1; tentatively, D is TRBD2 (6 bases). Germline loops: CDR1 MGHRA, CDR2 YSYEKL. The CDR3 covers 13 residues. Trimming took off 8 bases at V and 3 bases at J, with 11 bases between the two ends. This CDR3 is CASGRQNYNEQFF. The CDR3 DNA follows: TGCGCCAGCGGGAGGCAGAACTACAATGAGCAGTTCTTC.

The chain has TRBV19 and TRBJ2-3; either TRBD1 or TRBD2 may supply D (6 bases each). Germline values: CDR1 LNHDA, CDR2 SQIVND (reference sequence). This CDR3 spans 16 amino acids. V was shortened by 6 bases and J by 1 base, with 17 bases between the two germline ends. CDR3 sequence: CASSRGRRGGTDTQYF. In DNA form, the CDR3 reads TGTGCCAGTAGCCGGGGGCGCAGGGGAGGCACAGATACGCAGTATTTT. Based on the CDR3 plus reference TRBV19 and TRBJ2-3, the full variable domain is DGGITQSPKYLFRKEGQNVTLSCEQNLNHDAMYWYRQDPGQGLRLIYYSQIVNDFQKGDIAEGYSVSREKKESFPLTVTSAQKNPTAFYLCASSRGRRGGTDTQYFGPGTRLTVL.

The chain links TRBV19 to TRBJ1-2; 9 bases match TRBD1. The CDR3 extends over 15 amino acids. Trimming at V came to 3 bases and at J to 1 base, leaving 3 bases not matched to a gene. CDR1 is LNHDA and CDR2 is SQIVND in the germline V gene (reference sequence). CDR3 bases: TGTGCCAGTAGTATGGGACAGGGCCTTAACTATGGCTACACCTTC. It yields the protein CASSMGQGLNYGYTF. Full variable domain (rest looked up from reference TRBV19 and TRBJ1-2): DGGITQSPKYLFRKEGQNVTLSCEQNLNHDAMYWYRQDPGQGLRLIYYSQIVNDFQKGDIAEGYSVSREKKESFPLTVTSAQKNPTAFYLCASSMGQGLNYGYTFGSGTRLTVV.

The chain couples TRBV5-1 to TRBJ2-2; D is unresolved. The V gene's germline CDR1 is SGHRS and CDR2 YFSETQ. Deletions cut 3 bases from V and 3 bases from J, with 0 bases between. This CDR3 comprises 11 residues. DNA of the CDR3: TGCGCCAGCAGCTACACCGGGGAGCTGTTTTTT. It translates to CASSYTGELFF. The full variable domain, with the rest looked up from reference TRBV5-1 and TRBJ2-2, is KAGVTQTPRYLIKTRGQQVTLSCSPISGHRSVSWYQQTPGQGLQFLFEYFSETQRNKGNFPGRFSGRQFSNSRSEMNVSTLELGDSALYLCASSYTGELFFGEGSRLTVL.

This clone was seen just once. This chain links TRBV28 with TRBJ1-3, with D perhaps TRBD1 (6 bases). Germline V gene sequence: CDR1 MDHEN, CDR2 SYDVKM. The CDR3 consists of 16 residues. V was cut by 8 bases and J by 0 bases, with 17 bases left in between. CDR3 in amino acids: CASVGGRRSSGNTIYF. The CDR3 DNA reads TGTGCCAGCGTGGGGGGCAGGAGGTCCTCTGGAAACACCATATATTTT.

The gene calls are TRBV5-1 and TRBJ2-1, with D possibly TRBD1 on 5 matching bases. Germline CDR1 is SGHRS and CDR2 is YFSETQ. The CDR3 contains 14 residues. Trimming removed 4 bases at V and 4 bases at J, with 12 bases between. The CDR3 bases are TGCGCCAGCAGCCCTGGACAACCTTACAATGAGCAGTTCTTC. It specifies CASSPGQPYNEQFF.

The chain has TRBV5-6 and TRBJ2-7; D is possibly TRBD2 (6 bases). The germline V gene encodes CDR1 SGHDT and CDR2 YYEEEE. V lost 4 bases and J lost 7, with 18 bases in between. CDR3 size: 14 residues. Here the CDR3 DNA reads TGTGCCAGCAGCCAAGGAGGGCCTGGCTGGGAGCAGTACTTC. This translates into CASSQGGPGWEQYF. The full variable domain, its missing parts supplied by reference TRBV5-6 and TRBJ2-7, is DAGVTQSPTHLIKTRGQQVTLRCSPKSGHDTVSWYQQALGQGPQFIFQYYEEEERQRGNFPDRFSGHQFPNYSSELNVNALLLGDSALYLCASSQGGPGWEQYFGPGTRLTVT.

This clone was seen a single time. V is TRBV9 and J is TRBJ1-2, with 8 bases that match TRBD1. This CDR3 region has 15 residues. J was trimmed by 7 bases and V by 2 bases; bases with no gene match: 10. From germline, CDR1 is SGDLS and CDR2 YYNGEE. CDR3 in DNA: TGTGCCAGCAGCGTTGACGGACAGGGAAAAGGTGGCTACACCTTC. The encoded protein is CASSVDGQGKGGYTF.

V is TRBV7-6 and J is TRBJ2-7; D possibly corresponds to TRBD1 (6 bases). The CDR3 totals 16 residues. CDR1 and CDR2 from the germline V gene are SGHVS and FNYEAQ. V lost 1 base to trimming and J lost 2 bases, with 15 bases between them. CDR3 residues: CASSLGAGVGTYEQYF. The DNA of the CDR3 is TGTGCCAGCAGCTTAGGTGCAGGGGTCGGAACCTACGAGCAGTACTTC.

The rearrangement uses TRBV10-1 and TRBJ1-1, with TRBD1 identical over 10 bases. The ends lost 2 bases at V and 5 bases at J; junction bases unmatched: 5. This CDR3 has 15 amino acids. Germline CDR1 WNHNN, CDR2 SYGVQD (reference sequence). The CDR3 DNA reads as TGCGCCAGCAGTGAGCCTGGACAGGGGGGGACTGAAGCTTTCTTT. This translates into CASSEPGQGGTEAFF.

V is TRBV18 and J is TRBJ2-3; D is unresolved. The length of the CDR3 is 12 residues. Germline V lookup: CDR1 KGHSH, CDR2 LQKENI. V was pared by 6 bases and J by 4 bases, with 8 bases between. The CDR3 DNA reads TGTGCCAGCTCGCCGAGGCCAGATACGCAGTATTTT. Amino acids: CASSPRPDTQYF.

The sample holds a few counts of this clone. V and J are TRBV6-4 and TRBJ1-1, with a possible D match to TRBD1 (6 bases). The CDR3 length is 11 residues. Germline V gene data show CDR1 as MRHNA and CDR2 as SNTAGT. The germline V and J ends were trimmed by 2 bases and 10 bases, with 8 bases remaining between them. The CDR3 reads CASSDRGLAFF. The CDR3 coding sequence is TGTGCCAGCAGTGACAGGGGGTTAGCTTTCTTT.

About this clone itself: In the same sample, other DNA sequences code for this CDR3. The J gene is TRBJ1-5, the V gene TRBV7-8, with TRBD1 as a possible D gene (5 bases). V lost 0 bases and J lost 4, with 10 bases in between. The germline V gene encodes CDR1 SGHVS and CDR2 FQNEAQ. The CDR3 covers 15 residues. Here the CDR3 reads CASSLAGGINQPQHF. CDR3 DNA sequence: TGTGCCAGCAGCTTAGCCGGGGGGATTAATCAGCCCCAGCATTTT.

The chain's CDR3 is CASSRGLAGGKAEQFF. As DNA, the CDR3 is TGTGCCAGCAGCCGGGGACTAGCGGGAGGGAAGGCTGAGCAGTTCTTC. The J gene is TRBJ2-1, the V gene TRBV5-5; 16 positions agree with TRBD2. V was pared by 4 bases and J by 9 bases, with 7 bases of the junction left unmatched. The CDR3 has 16 amino acids. From germline, CDR1 is SGHKS and CDR2 YYEKEE (reference sequence).

This clone has just one count. The chain employs TRBV3-1 (or the pseudogene TRBV3-2) and TRBJ1-2; D is ambiguous. The CDR3 loop spans 13 amino acids. V was trimmed by 2 bases and J by 8 bases, leaving 12 bases between them. The V gene's germline CDR1 is LGHDT and CDR2 YNNKEL (reference sequence). CDR3 bases: TGTGCCAGCAGCCAAACAGTGGCACAGGGCTACACCTTC. Its translation is CASSQTVAQGYTF.

J is TRBJ1-3 and V is TRBV6-1; perhaps TRBD1 as D (6 bases). Trimming took 3 bases from V and 1 from J, leaving 7 bases between them. CDR1 and CDR2 (germline): MNHNS, SASEGT. The CDR3 runs to 14 residues. CDR3 protein: CASSDQGSGNTIYF. The DNA for the CDR3 is TGTGCCAGCAGTGACCAGGGGTCTGGAAACACCATATATTTT.

The chain joins TRBV19 to TRBJ1-1; unclear D gene. The CDR3 has 15 residues. V lost 6 bases and J 3 bases, leaving 17 bases between the germline ends. Germline V gene sequence: CDR1 LNHDA, CDR2 SQIVND (reference sequence). The CDR3 DNA is TGTGCCAGTAGACACCCGGGAGCCCGGGACACTGAAGCTTTCTTT. Amino acid sequence: CASRHPGARDTEAFF. The full variable domain, its missing parts supplied by reference TRBV19 and TRBJ1-1, is DGGITQSPKYLFRKEGQNVTLSCEQNLNHDAMYWYRQDPGQGLRLIYYSQIVNDFQKGDIAEGYSVSREKKESFPLTVTSAQKNPTAFYLCASRHPGARDTEAFFGQGTRLTVV.

The chain recombines TRBV9 with TRBJ2-3; D is perhaps TRBD1 (5 bases). The CDR3 spans 13 residues. Trimming cost V 4 bases and J 6 bases, with 12 bases left between them. The germline V gene has CDR1 SGDLS and CDR2 YYNGEE. The CDR3 is CASSWQGIDTQYF. The CDR3, as DNA: TGTGCCAGCAGCTGGCAGGGCATTGATACGCAGTATTTT.